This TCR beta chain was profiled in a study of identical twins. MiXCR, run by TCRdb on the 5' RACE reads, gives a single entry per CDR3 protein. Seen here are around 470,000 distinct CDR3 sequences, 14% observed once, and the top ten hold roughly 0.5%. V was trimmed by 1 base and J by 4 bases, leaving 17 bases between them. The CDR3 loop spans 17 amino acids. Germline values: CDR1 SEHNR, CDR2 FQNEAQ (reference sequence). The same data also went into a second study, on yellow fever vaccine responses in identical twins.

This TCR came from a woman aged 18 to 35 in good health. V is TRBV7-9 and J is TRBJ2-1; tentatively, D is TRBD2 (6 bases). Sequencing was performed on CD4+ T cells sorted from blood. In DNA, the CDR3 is TGTGCCAGCAGCTTAGGACGGGCTAGCGAACAATACAATGAGCAGTTCTTC. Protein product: CASSLGRASEQYNEQFF.